The source of this T cell receptor (beta chain) is a study of technical replicates of blood from a handful of donors. CDR3 length: 17 residues. V was trimmed by 3 bases and J by 0 bases, leaving 17 bases between them. The germline V gene encodes CDR1 LGHNA and CDR2 YSLEER. Clones were read by immunoSEQ multiplex PCR, and TCRdb kept only the in-frame ones, dropping some. This table holds under 65,000 clones, 92% found once. The sequencing input was PBMCs. This clonotype was sampled from a human donor in good health. Some clones in this sample may be carry-over from other donors' samples. The chain carries TRBV4-3 and TRBJ1-2; TRBD1 might be the D (5 bases). The CDR3 is CASSHSWGEGSNYGYTF. CDR3 coding DNA: TGCGCCAGCAGCCACTCCTGGGGGGAGGGCTCTAACTATGGCTACACCTTC.